This T cell receptor beta chain was recorded in a study of blood T cells in healthy people across ages. V shed 4 bases and J 8 bases; nucleotides not matched to a gene: 5. The CDR3 contains 14 residues. Germline V gives CDR1 LGHNA, CDR2 YNFKEQ. A J-beta primer mix and a sample-barcoded 5' primer were used in a second PCR of about 6 to 12 cycles. Each CDR3 protein is one row after TCRdb ran MiXCR on the 5' RACE reads. Among 890,000 or so distinct CDR3 sequences listed, about 62% were seen once. Sequenced sample: blood. This chain links TRBV4-2 with TRBJ1-4, with 9 bases identical to TRBD1. The clonotype originates from a man younger than 45 in good health. CDR3 nucleotide sequence: TGTGCCAGCAGCCGTGGACAGGGGAAGGAAAAACTGTTTTTT. This translates into CASSRGQGKEKLFF.